Sequencing of this T cell receptor beta chain was carried out in a study of CD8 T cells in ankylosing spondylitis. Study-wide findings and caveats: Clones linked to disease were reported to show significant enrichment in matched ankylosing spondylitis synovial fluid. In peripheral blood, disease-linked CD8+ clones occurred at relatively low frequencies. A TCR beta motif of about 8 highly homologous variants appeared characteristic of ankylosing spondylitis blood. There were earlier reports of some motif variants in reactive arthritis synovial fluid and blood.

This clonotype has only a few counts. Its antigen is not known. TCR beta libraries were made by quantitative 5'-RACE with molecular barcodes. One entry per CDR3 protein, called by TCRdb with MiXCR from the 5' RACE reads. Among 800,000 to 900,000 distinct CDR3 sequences listed, about 11% were seen once. The CDR3 has 14 residues. The germline CDR1 and CDR2 sequences are MNHEY and SVGAGI. Trimming took 2 bases from V and 5 from J, leaving 13 bases between them. The TCR originated in a male donor with ankylosing spondylitis. The V and J genes are TRBV6-5 and TRBJ2-7; weak D call: TRBD2 (6 bases). Sequencing was carried out using blood, either unsorted or a sorted T cell fraction (not recorded which). CDR3 DNA sequence: TGTGCCAGCAGTTACACTAGCAATGGCGACGAGCAGTACTTC. Its translation is CASSYTSNGDEQYF.